These 20 T cell receptor beta chains were all obtained from the same sample, sequenced in a study of regulatory T cells in long-lasting Graves disease. Assembly of TCR beta libraries relied on iRepertoire HTBI primers together with Arm-PCR of CDR3 regions. TCRdb reanalysed the multiplex PCR reads using MiXCR and keeps one entry per CDR3 protein. The top ten hold under 15% of the sample, which has about half a million distinct CDR3 sequences, under 25% seen once. Documented time point: persistent/refractory GD, antithyroid drugs over 5 years with positive TRAb. The authors made the TCR library using RNA they extracted from PBMCs. The sequencing used peripheral blood mononuclear cells (PBMCs), collected when the disease was refractory, from a patient treated with antithyroid drugs. These TCRs come from a female donor with Graves disease.

The chain carries TRBV29-1 and TRBJ2-2; D not certain. The V and J ends lost 3 bases and 6 bases respectively, with 11 bases between them. CDR3 length: 13 residues. Germline CDR1 and CDR2: SQVTM and ANQGSEA. CDR3 nucleotides: TGCAGCGTTGATGGCACCCAGGCCGGGGAGCTGTTTTTT. This sequence encodes CSVDGTQAGELFF.

This clonotype was found many times. This chain connects TRBV3-1 to TRBJ1-6; perhaps TRBD1 as D (5 bases). From germline, CDR1 is LGHDT and CDR2 YNNKEL (reference sequence). Between the trimmed V and J ends, which lost 4 bases and 7 bases, there was a span of 11 bases. This CDR3 region has 14 residues. The CDR3 bases are TGTGCCAGCAGCCGATCGGGGGAGAATTCACCCCTCCACTTT. Amino acids: CASSRSGENSPLHF.

This clonotype was seen many times. The J gene is TRBJ2-5, the V gene TRBV7-2; perhaps TRBD2 as D (5 bases). Trimming stripped 5 bases from V and 2 bases from J, with 9 bases between. The germline gives CDR1 SGHTA, CDR2 FQGNSA. This CDR3 spans 13 amino acids. The CDR3 region is CASSILDQETQYF. CDR3 sequence (DNA): TGTGCCAGCAGCATACTAGATCAAGAGACCCAGTACTTC.

J is TRBJ1-5 and V is TRBV5-6; D is undetermined. Trimming cost V 2 bases and J 0 bases, with 9 bases left between them. Germline V gene data show CDR1 as SGHDT and CDR2 as YYEEEE. The CDR3 extends over 15 amino acids. CDR3 sequence (DNA): TGTGCCAGCAGCTTTCGACGGTATAGCAATCAGCCCCAGCATTTT. Protein: CASSFRRYSNQPQHF.

This clonotype was counted many times. The chain couples TRBV10-3 to TRBJ2-5, with TRBD2 matching 7 bases. Germline V gene data show CDR1 as ENHRY and CDR2 as SYGVKD. V trimming: 2 bases; J trimming: 1 base; junction bases outside the gene matches: 7. The CDR3 is made up of 16 amino acids. This CDR3 reads CAISEGVAGIQETQYF. The CDR3, as DNA: TGTGCCATCAGTGAGGGGGTAGCGGGTATCCAAGAGACCCAGTACTTC.

V is TRBV9 and J is TRBJ1-1; D not certain. Per the germline V gene, CDR1 is SGDLS and CDR2 is YYNGEE. V shed 4 bases and J shed 5 bases, with 9 bases lying between them. The CDR3 loop spans 12 amino acids. CDR3 protein: CASSSYGTEAFF. CDR3 nucleotide sequence: TGTGCCAGCAGCTCGTACGGGACTGAAGCTTTCTTT.

This clonotype was counted at least ten times. The rearrangement links TRBV2 to TRBJ1-4; D remains ambiguous. V was cut by 3 bases and J by 8 bases, with 13 bases left in between. The CDR3 contains 14 residues. Looked up from germline, CDR1 is SNHLY and CDR2 is FYNNEI. The CDR3, as DNA: TGTGCCAGCAGTGATTTACCCAGCGGGGAAAAACTGTTTTTT. Its protein is CASSDLPSGEKLFF. The variable domain in full, with the rest retrieved from reference TRBV2 and TRBJ1-4, is EPEVTQTPSHQVTQMGQEVILRCVPISNHLYFYWYRQILGQKVEFLVSFYNNEISEKSEIFDDQFSVERPDGSNFTLKIRSTKLEDSAMYFCASSDLPSGEKLFFGSGTQLSVL.

This clonotype was counted ten times or more. V is TRBV7-2 and J is TRBJ2-2; D remains ambiguous. This CDR3 comprises 11 residues. Trimming pared 6 bases from V and 3 bases from J, leaving 2 bases between. The germline gives CDR1 SGHTA, CDR2 FQGNSA. The CDR3 nucleotides read TGTGCCAGCAGTTACACCGGGGAGCTGTTTTTT. Protein product: CASSYTGELFF.

This clonotype was seen ten or more times. The CDR3 loop is CASSEAMSALFYGYTF. The CDR3 nucleotides are TGTGCCAGCAGTGAAGCAATGTCAGCCCTATTCTATGGCTACACCTTC. The chain joins TRBV6-1 to TRBJ1-2; D unclear. CDR3 length: 16 amino acids. Germline values: CDR1 MNHNS, CDR2 SASEGT. V dropped 0 bases and J dropped 4 bases, with 15 bases sitting between them.

The chain couples TRBV19 to TRBJ1-2, with 10 bases that match TRBD1. The germline CDR1 and CDR2 sequences are LNHDA and SQIVND (reference sequence). The CDR3 runs 15 residues. V was clipped by 10 bases and J by 2 bases; unmatched bases: 10. The CDR3 sequence is CATRTGGYGNYGYTF. The CDR3 nucleotides are TGTGCCACCAGGACAGGGGGGTATGGGAACTATGGCTACACCTTC.

This chain connects TRBV10-3 to TRBJ2-7; D unresolved. The CDR3 totals 12 residues. V lost 2 bases, J lost 4 bases, and 6 bases lay in between. Germline-derived CDR1 and CDR2 are ENHRY and SYGVKD. The CDR3 reads CAISEDLYEQYF. CDR3 DNA sequence: TGTGCCATCAGTGAGGACCTTTACGAGCAGTACTTC.

This sequence joins TRBV14 and TRBJ1-4, with D possibly matching TRBD1 (5 bases). The V gene lost 0 bases and the J gene lost 4 bases, with 15 bases spanning the gap. Germline V lookup: CDR1 SGHDN, CDR2 FVKESK. This CDR3 is 17 amino acids long. The CDR3 reads CASSQEFRQIHNEKLFF. Written as DNA, the CDR3 is TGTGCCAGCAGCCAAGAATTTCGACAGATCCATAATGAAAAACTGTTTTTT.

This clonotype was counted ten times or more. The J gene is TRBJ1-5, the V gene TRBV28, with D unclear. The V and J ends lost 6 bases and 4 bases respectively, with 7 bases between them. Germline CDR1 reads MDHEN; CDR2 reads SYDVKM. The CDR3 consists of 12 residues. The CDR3 sequence: CASSSENQPQHF. The CDR3 DNA reads TGTGCCAGCAGCTCGGAGAATCAGCCCCAGCATTTT.

This clonotype was picked up a small number of times. This rearrangement joins TRBV9 to TRBJ2-5; D is uncertain. V dropped 6 bases and J dropped 1 base, with 13 bases sitting between them. Per germline, CDR1 SGDLS and CDR2 YYNGEE. There are 14 residues in the CDR3. The CDR3 nucleotides read TGTGCCAGCAATTCTGGCGGCCTCCAAGAGACCCAGTACTTC. Residues: CASNSGGLQETQYF. Looking up the rest from reference TRBV9 and TRBJ2-5 gives the full variable domain: DSGVTQTPKHLITATGQRVTLRCSPRSGDLSVYWYQQSLDQGLQFLIQYYNGEERAKGNILERFSAQQFPDLHSELNLSSLELGDSALYFCASNSGGLQETQYFGPGTRLLVL.

The chain joins TRBV7-2 to TRBJ1-1; unclear D gene. This CDR3 is 15 amino acids long. Germline CDR1 is SGHTA and CDR2 is FQGNSA. Trimming left V 2 bases short and J 3 bases short, with 13 bases between. CDR3 sequence reads: CASSLRAGGYTEAFF. As DNA, the CDR3 is TGTGCCAGCAGCTTAAGGGCAGGAGGCTACACTGAAGCTTTCTTT.

This clonotype was seen a single time. This chain connects TRBV20-1 to TRBJ2-5; D is undetermined. The CDR3 sequence is 12 residues long. The V and J ends lost 6 bases and 5 bases respectively, with 13 bases between them. In germline, CDR1 is DFQATT, CDR2 SNEGSKA (reference sequence). CDR3 DNA sequence: TGCAGTGCCGGCCGTGGGTGGGAGACCCAGTACTTC. Translating it yields CSAGRGWETQYF.

The rearrangement joins TRBV19 to TRBJ2-7, with 10 bases identical to TRBD2. V shed 5 bases, J shed 5 bases, and the junction held 12 bases outside the gene matches. This CDR3 has 16 residues. Looked up from germline, CDR1 is LNHDA and CDR2 is SQIVND (reference sequence). This chain's CDR3 is CASSAGTSARGNEQYF. CDR3 coding DNA: TGTGCCAGTAGTGCCGGGACTAGCGCCCGAGGTAACGAGCAGTACTTC.

This clonotype was seen at least ten times. The chain carries TRBV28 and TRBJ1-1, with 10 bases lining up with TRBD1. Trimming removed 5 bases from V and 1 base from J; junction bases left unmatched: 13. In germline, CDR1 is MDHEN, CDR2 SYDVKM. There are 18 residues in the CDR3. CDR3: CASSPLGTGAQGNTEAFF. The CDR3 nucleotides read TGTGCCAGCAGTCCACTCGGGACAGGGGCGCAGGGGAACACTGAAGCTTTCTTT.

The gene calls are TRBV20-1 and TRBJ1-1; 7 nucleotides agree with TRBD1. With 6 bases clipped from V and 0 bases from J, the junction kept 10 bases outside the gene matches. This CDR3 spans 15 amino acids. The V gene's germline CDR1 is DFQATT and CDR2 SNEGSKA (reference sequence). In DNA form, the CDR3 reads TGCAGTGCCGGGACAGCCCTCCTCATGAACACTGAAGCTTTCTTT. Translated, it gives CSAGTALLMNTEAFF.

This clonotype appeared many times. The chain carries TRBV11-2 and TRBJ2-7; D not resolved. The CDR3 totals 12 residues. V was shortened by 1 base and J by 6 bases, with 7 bases between the two germline ends. Germline V CDR1 and CDR2: SGHAT, FQNNGV. CDR3 amino acids: CASSLAIREQYF. For the CDR3, the DNA is TGTGCCAGCAGCTTAGCGATTCGCGAGCAGTACTTC.